The text below deals with one T cell receptor beta chain. The antigen is unknown. The data originate from a study of OX40 agonist ivuxolimab in advanced cancers. Study-wide background: Participants, 80% to 90% male, averaged roughly 59 years of age, ranging from about 20 to 80.

Study conclusions and caveats: Averaging showed that CD8+ T cells had more expanded clones than CD4+ did. The specificity for antigen of the expanded peripheral T cells was not determined.

Produced via immunoSEQ multiplex PCR; TCRdb's table is partial and in-frame only. Of some 75,000 clones in the sample, about 87% are singletons; the top ten hold around 2.5%. The V gene lost 1 base and the J gene lost 1 base, with 11 bases spanning the gap. The CDR3 runs 16 residues. In germline, CDR1 is MGHRA, CDR2 YSYEKL. The V call is TRBV4-1, the J call TRBJ2-1, with D perhaps TRBD2 (5 bases). This receptor was taken from an adult with an advanced solid tumor such as melanoma, head and neck, liver or kidney cancer. This specimen was CD4+ or CD8+ T cells sorted from blood, taken in a trial of the OX40 agonist ivuxolimab. In nucleotides, the CDR3 is TGCGCCAGCAGCCAAGTAGGAGGAGTTTCCTACAATGAGCAGTTCTTC. Its translation is CASSQVGGVSYNEQFF.